The sequence of this T cell receptor (beta chain) was determined in a study of shared clonotypes between healthy human individuals (dated by TCRdb to about 2020). In terms of the full investigation: The cohort comprised a couple of women and a few men aged 18 to 49 years. For each donor, three plates each were used for CD4 naive and CD4 memory, two plates were used for CD8 naive, and one plate was used for CD8 memory. Blood TCR repertoires of roughly five healthy adults were deeply sequenced to estimate repertoire size and the extent of clonotype sharing between individuals. To increase sequencing depth and limit assay-specific biases, TCR repertoire library preparation and sequencing were carried out by different laboratories using diverse techniques. Leukapheresis yielded between about 0.9 and 8.9 billion PBMCs per donor.

CDR1 and CDR2 are read off the germline V gene as SGHVS and FNYEAQ. Germline trimming amounts to 1 base on V and 2 bases on J, with 3 as the count of junction bases outside the gene matches. The cysteine opens and the phenylalanine closes a CDR3 of 15 amino acids. Only the CDR3 DNA is retained, 45 bases long and in frame from the first base. Overall study results and their limits: Across a few donors, approximately 4.6% of naive CD4, roughly 3.3% of naive CD8, around 2.1% of memory CD4, and approximately 0.4% of memory CD8 clonotypes were shared. Sampling was limited to blood, and TCR repertoires in tissue likely differ from TCR repertoires in blood. Compared with non-shared clonotypes, the clonotypes found in all four sorted-subset donors had higher generation probabilities. The small number of donors limited the genetic and exposure-history diversity represented. Based on pairwise subsampling, the degree of clonotype sharing among donors was expected to be affected by sequencing depth. Incomplete sequencing was indicated by rarefaction of sorted-subset datasets, despite the large sequencing depth. Estimated clonotype richness was generally larger for naive than for memory subsets.

Using the deep immunoSEQ assay, multiplex PCR amplified TCR CDR3 regions from genomic DNA. Extracted genomic DNA from each cell subset was spread evenly across all wells of several immunoSEQ 96-well plates, with each plate serving as a replicate. For sorted subsets, around 0.2 ug genomic DNA, equal to about 30,000 T cell genomes, was loaded into each replicate PCR. The purified libraries were quantified using a Qubit 3.0 fluorometer, sized with a Bioanalyzer 2100, and then quantified again using the KAPA Library Quantification kit. Every immunoSEQ 96-well plate was sequenced on a separate single-read 150-cycle Illumina NextSeq 550 flow cell. The original methods were these. Because the immunoSEQ output held only junctional sequences and lacked quality scores, the filtering could not match the filtering applied to full-length reads. Sequences were annotated with PyIR, a Python wrapper for IgBLAST v1.9, using IMGT germline references to assign V/J genes and CDR3. Reads were removed for weak V/J assignments (E-value above 1e-6), missing CDR3, stop codons, out-of-frame junctions, or ambiguous translated residues. A V3J clonotype was defined by an identical inferred V gene, J gene, and CDR3 amino acid sequence. The percentage overlap between two repertoires was calculated by dividing the number of shared unique clonotypes by the size of the smaller repertoire. Three approaches were used to assess repertoire richness: RTK rarefaction, the Chao1 estimator, and Recon v2.1 estimates of unobserved clonotypes. Generation probabilities for all TCRbeta clonotypes obtained by the gDNA method from a handful of donors were computed using OLGA. TCRdb took this table from immuneACCESS and kept in-frame rearrangements with V and J called. Such tables lack part of the clones; where checked against another copy, unresolved V genes explain under half of the gap, and the rest is unexplained. The V and J calls and clone size are taken from that table; D and trimming were inferred from the DNA. The sample data list 1.5 million to 2.5 million clones, and approximately 94% of these were observed just once. In total, the top ten clones hold approximately 1.2% of the sample.

On this clone itself: The specificity of this receptor is unknown. No much larger clonotype is one base removed from it; base qualities were not supplied.

CD8 naive samples were obtained by positive selection for CCR7 among CD45RO-negative cells, yielding a CD45RA+CCR7+ population from which TemRA cells were excluded. Healthy HIV-negative adults with no recently reported acute infections or vaccinations were included as donors. Every donor was a Caucasian adult living in Nashville, Tennessee, USA. Blood was obtained by leukapheresis, after which PBMCs were separated by Ficoll-Histopaque density gradient centrifugation and cryopreserved in liquid nitrogen vapor phase. Purity and quantity of every magnetically sorted T cell population were checked by analytical flow cytometry. Genomic DNA was isolated from every sorted fraction and measured by UV absorbance on a Nanodrop 2000c.

This sequence was found in a man in his late teens or twenties in good health. The chain employs TRBV7-6 and TRBJ2-7, and 9 junction bases match TRBD1. Sequenced: naive CD8+ T cells sorted from blood. The cell subset or site label corresponds to: CD45RA+CCR7+. In nucleotide form, the sequence is TGTGCCAGCAGCTTAGATGGGACAGGGCCCTACGAGCAGTACTTC. Its protein product is CASSLDGTGPYEQYF.